Following are 27 T cell receptor beta chains from one sample sequenced in a study of post-analysis software for immune sequencing data. For these TCRs, the target antigens are not known. TCR beta libraries were prepared from cDNA with unique molecular identifiers. In TCRdb, the PCR reads were re-called with MiXCR into one record per CDR3 protein. The sample records 820,000 or so distinct CDR3 sequences, roughly 58% being singletons. General study findings and limits: About 5 TRBV segments were significantly more frequent in patients than in controls. TRBV5-6, TRBV5-1 and TRBV20-1 were among these segments.

Sequences were obtained from blood. These receptors were taken from a girl between 5 and 17 years old with multiple sclerosis.

The genes are TRBV5-1 and TRBJ2-5; D gene unclear. Looked up from germline, CDR1 is SGHRS and CDR2 is YFSETQ. V shed 1 base and J shed 2 bases, with 6 bases lying between them. The length of the CDR3 is 13 residues. The CDR3, as DNA: TGCGCCAGCAGCTTGAGCCAGCAAGAGACCCAGTACTTC. Its translation: CASSLSQQETQYF.

CDR3 amino acids: CASSFLAGGEQYF. In nucleotides, the CDR3 is TGTGCCAGCAGTTTTTTAGCCGGCGGCGAGCAGTACTTC. The chain recombines TRBV27 with TRBJ2-5; no clear D. The DNA end is more similar to TRBJ2-7, so the J call may be wrong. The CDR3 spans 13 residues. Germline V gives CDR1 MNHEY, CDR2 SMNVEV (reference sequence).

This chain connects TRBV5-1 to TRBJ2-6; TRBD2 might be the D (5 bases). The CDR3 spans 16 residues. Germline CDR1 SGHRS, CDR2 YFSETQ. The V end was cut by 0 bases, the J end by 4 bases, with 11 bases between. CDR3 bases: TGCGCCAGCAGCTTGGCCGGGAAAACGGGGGCCAACGTCCTGACTTTC. Translating it yields CASSLAGKTGANVLTF.

The chain carries TRBV21-1 and TRBJ2-7; the D segment call TRBD1 is taken from the table without a DNA check. TRBV21-1 is listed as a pseudogene. The length of the CDR3 is 14 residues. Written as DNA, the CDR3 is TGTGCCAGCAGCAAGGGGGGGGCCTCCTACGAGCAGTACTTC. It codes for CASSKGGASYEQYF.

This clonotype showed up many times. V usage is TRBV5-6 and J usage is TRBJ2-3; 10 bases fit TRBD2. V lost 5 bases to trimming and J lost 10 bases; unmatched junction nucleotides: 10. Germline CDR1 SGHDT, CDR2 YYEEEE. There are 14 residues in the CDR3. The CDR3 protein is CASRPLAGASAQYF. The CDR3 bases are TGTGCCAGCAGACCCCTAGCGGGGGCCAGTGCGCAGTATTTT.

This clonotype was seen only a few times. The chain uses TRBV5-1 and TRBJ2-3; perhaps TRBD1 as D (6 bases). Trimming took off 3 bases at V and 4 bases at J, with 15 bases between the two ends. The CDR3 loop spans 15 amino acids. Germline-derived CDR1 and CDR2 are SGHRS and YFSETQ. This chain's CDR3 is CASSYGNRAPDTQYF. The DNA for the CDR3 is TGCGCCAGCAGCTATGGGAACAGGGCCCCAGATACGCAGTATTTT.

The chain combines TRBV5-1 with TRBJ2-4; TRBD1 aligns across 7 bases. The CDR3 sequence is 13 residues long. Trimming at V came to 2 bases and at J to 15 bases, leaving 11 bases not matched to a gene. Germline CDR1 reads SGHRS; CDR2 reads YFSETQ. This CDR3 is CASSLRQGPRWYF. Written as DNA, the CDR3 is TGCGCCAGCAGCTTAAGACAGGGCCCCAGGTGGTACTTC.

This clonotype appeared a few times. V usage is TRBV6-2 or TRBV6-3 and J usage is TRBJ2-7; D might be TRBD1 (6 bases). Germline V gives CDR1 MNHEY, CDR2 SVGEGT. V was shortened by 10 bases and J by 2 bases, with 12 bases between the two germline ends. There are 12 residues in the CDR3. In DNA form, the CDR3 reads TGTGCCACTACCGGACAGACCTACGAGCAGTACTTC. It specifies CATTGQTYEQYF.

This chain joins TRBV11-2 and TRBJ1-1; D is perhaps TRBD1 (5 bases). This CDR3 has 14 amino acids. Germline loops: CDR1 SGHAT, CDR2 FQNNGV. The ends were cut back, 3 bases at V and 11 bases at J, with 19 bases in the middle. The DNA for the CDR3 is TGTGCCAGCAGCTTCACGGGGGTCGTATCGTATGCTTTCTTT. It is translated as CASSFTGVVSYAFF.

The CDR3 bases are TGCAGTGCCGGCGGACAGTACAATGAGCAGTTCTTC. It specifies CSAGGQYNEQFF. The rearrangement joins TRBV20-1 to TRBJ2-1; D might be TRBD1 (6 bases). V was clipped by 6 bases and J by 4 bases, with 10 bases between them. The germline V gene encodes CDR1 DFQATT and CDR2 SNEGSKA (reference sequence). The CDR3 covers 12 residues.

This clonotype has just a few counts. The V gene is TRBV6-5, the J gene TRBJ2-3; D could derive from TRBD1 or TRBD2 (5 bases each). This CDR3 has 17 residues. V was cut by 4 bases and J by 5 bases, with 22 bases left in between. CDR1 is MNHEY and CDR2 is SVGAGI in the germline V gene. CDR3 in amino acids: CASSSPEGVSGRDTQYF. The DNA for the CDR3 is TGTGCCAGCAGTTCACCCGAAGGGGTTTCGGGAAGAGATACGCAGTATTTT.

The chain recombines TRBV27 with TRBJ1-1; D remains ambiguous. The CDR3 is 13 residues long. Trimming took off 8 bases at V and 2 bases at J, with 12 bases between the two ends. Germline V gene lookup returns CDR1 MNHEY and CDR2 SMNVEV (reference sequence). The CDR3 loop reads CASRVSLNTEAFF. The CDR3 bases are TGTGCCAGCCGAGTGAGTTTAAACACTGAAGCTTTCTTT.

This clonotype was seen ten or more times. This chain links TRBV2 with TRBJ1-2; 7 bases align to TRBD1. Germline V gene sequence: CDR1 SNHLY, CDR2 FYNNEI. V dropped 7 bases and J dropped 8; count of bases not matched to a gene: 4. The CDR3 has 11 residues. The CDR3 protein is CASTRGDGYTF. Here the CDR3 DNA reads TGTGCCAGCACCAGGGGGGACGGCTACACCTTC. Together with reference TRBV2 and TRBJ1-2, the CDR3 gives the full variable domain: EPEVTQTPSHQVTQMGQEVILRCVPISNHLYFYWYRQILGQKVEFLVSFYNNEISEKSEIFDDQFSVERPDGSNFTLKIRSTKLEDSAMYFCASTRGDGYTFGSGTRLTVV.

This clonotype was counted only a few times. The genes are TRBV5-1 and TRBJ2-5, with 8 bases identical to TRBD1. The V gene's germline CDR1 is SGHRS and CDR2 YFSETQ. With V trimmed by 6 bases and J by 2 bases, 6 bases remained unmatched. This CDR3 is built from 14 residues. Here the CDR3 DNA reads TGCGCCAGCAAAATGACAGGGGCTCAAGAGACCCAGTACTTC. This sequence encodes CASKMTGAQETQYF.

The gene calls are TRBV29-1 and TRBJ2-3; no firm D call. CDR1 is SQVTM, CDR2 ANQGSEA, per germline. The CDR3 runs 13 residues. The V gene lost 5 bases and the J gene lost 4 bases, with 13 bases spanning the gap. CDR3 protein: CSVIYDPADTQYF. For the CDR3, the DNA is TGCAGCGTTATCTACGATCCAGCAGATACGCAGTATTTT.

The V gene is TRBV6-1, the J gene TRBJ2-7; 7 nucleotides match TRBD2. Unmatched junction bases numbered 20, after V lost 6 bases and J lost 3 bases. The CDR3 is 18 amino acids. Germline V gene sequence: CDR1 MNHNS, CDR2 SASEGT. The DNA for the CDR3 is TGTGCCAGCAGCCGTCGGGGAGGGAACCCTGGTCCTTACTACGAGCAGTACTTC. It codes for CASSRRGGNPGPYYEQYF.

The V and J genes are TRBV12-3 or TRBV12-4 and TRBJ1-2, with D perhaps matching TRBD1 (5 bases). The CDR3 is 13 residues long. With 4 bases removed from V and 11 bases from J, the gap between germline ends came to 17 bases. The DNA for the CDR3 is TGTGCCAGCAGTTCCCGGGACGGACCTAGGTACACCTTC. Translating gives CASSSRDGPRYTF.

Notes on this clonotype: An end of the junction does not agree with germline; a read error may underlie this. The chain is built from TRBV7-9 and TRBJ2-1; 10 bases match TRBD2. This CDR3 contains 15 residues. CDR1 SEHNR and CDR2 FQNEAQ come from the germline V gene (reference sequence). CDR3 amino acids: CASGLTSGIYNEQFF. The DNA of the CDR3 is TGCGCCAGCGGCTTAACTAGCGGGATCTACAATGAGCAGTTCTTC. Based on the CDR3 plus reference TRBV7-9 and TRBJ2-1, the full variable domain is DTGVSQNPRHKITKRGQNVTFRCDPISEHNRLYWYRQTLGQGPEFLTYFQNEAQLEKSRLLSDRFSAERPKGSFSTLEIQRTEQGDSAMYLCASGLTSGIYNEQFFGPGTRLTVL.

The chain combines TRBV29-1 with TRBJ2-3; D remains ambiguous. The CDR3 spans 12 residues. Trimming left V 3 bases short and J 0 bases short, with 4 bases between. Germline V gene sequence: CDR1 SQVTM, CDR2 ANQGSEA. The CDR3 spells CSVDLSTDTQYF. The CDR3, as DNA: TGCAGCGTTGACCTGAGCACAGATACGCAGTATTTT.

The V and J genes are TRBV29-1 and TRBJ2-1, with 10 nucleotides matching TRBD2. CDR1 SQVTM and CDR2 ANQGSEA come from the germline V gene. CDR3 size: 14 residues. Trimming at V came to 5 bases and at J to 7 bases, leaving 8 bases not matched to a gene. For the CDR3, the DNA is TGCAGCGTTCTAAGCGGGAGGGCCTTAAATGAGCAGTTCTTC. Protein product: CSVLSGRALNEQFF.

The gene calls are TRBV7-2 and TRBJ2-3; 14 bases are a match to TRBD2. V dropped 5 bases and J dropped 0; count of bases not matched to a gene: 4. The germline CDR1 and CDR2 sequences are SGHTA and FQGNSA. This CDR3 contains 17 residues. In DNA form, the CDR3 reads TGTGCCAGCAGCCCCCGGACTAGCGGGGGGAGCACAGATACGCAGTATTTT. As protein: CASSPRTSGGSTDTQYF.

The V and J genes are TRBV20-1 and TRBJ2-1; TRBD1 aligns across 7 bases. With the DNA end fitting TRBJ2-7 better, the J assignment may be wrong. This CDR3 contains 15 residues. Germline V gene lookup returns CDR1 DFQATT and CDR2 SNEGSKA (reference sequence). CDR3: CSAETGFPGSYEQYF. Written as DNA, the CDR3 is TGCAGTGCTGAGACAGGGTTTCCTGGGTCCTACGAGCAGTACTTC.

As regards this clonotype: Relative to the germline gene, one junction end is altered; a read error may explain this. V is TRBV5-1 and J is TRBJ2-5; 11 nucleotides match TRBD2. Per the germline V gene, CDR1 is SGHRS and CDR2 is YFSETQ. The length of the CDR3 is 14 residues. DNA for the CDR3: TGTGCCAGCAGCCCGAGACTAGCGGGGGAGACCCAGTACTTC. Its protein is CASSPRLAGETQYF.

The rearrangement joins TRBV5-1 to TRBJ2-4; TRBD2 matches at 9 bases. Judging by the DNA end, TRBJ2-7 fits better; the J call may be wrong. The CDR3 spans 15 residues. Germline CDR1 SGHRS, CDR2 YFSETQ. This chain's CDR3 is CASSSTGTSHYEQYF. The CDR3, as DNA: TGCGCCAGCAGCTCGACCGGGACTAGCCACTACGAGCAGTACTTC.

The sample holds a few counts of this clonotype. The chain uses TRBV20-1 and TRBJ2-3; no clear D gene. The germline CDR1 and CDR2 sequences are DFQATT and SNEGSKA (reference sequence). The germline V and J ends were trimmed by 0 bases and 5 bases, with 15 bases remaining between them. CDR3 size: 15 residues. The CDR3 is CSARDRSPLGDTQYF. The CDR3 DNA sequence: TGCAGTGCTAGAGATAGATCCCCTCTGGGAGATACGCAGTATTTT.

The chain combines TRBV12-3 or TRBV12-4 with TRBJ1-2, with D tentatively TRBD1 (6 bases). The CDR3 is made up of 16 amino acids. V was clipped by 1 base and J by 3 bases, with 15 bases between them. The CDR3 nucleotides read TGTGCCAGCAGTTTAGAACAAACAGGGTCCCACTATGGCTACACCTTC. This codes for CASSLEQTGSHYGYTF.

V usage is TRBV25-1 and J usage is TRBJ2-7; possible D gene TRBD2, 5 bases. Germline V gene sequence: CDR1 MGHDK, CDR2 SYGVNS. The CDR3 spans 18 residues. The V and J ends lost 1 base and 4 bases respectively, with 23 bases between them. CDR3: CASSEWGVGQLTYYEQYF. DNA for the CDR3: TGTGCCAGCAGTGAATGGGGAGTAGGGCAGCTAACGTATTACGAGCAGTACTTC.